The following is a TCR beta chain sequence with its context. This clonotype has ten or more counts. Its antigen is currently not known. Within one base of it there is no much larger clone, and no base qualities were kept. The junction shows trimming of 5 bases on V and 2 bases on J, plus 5 bases between the germline ends. Reading the germline V gene (reference sequence) gives CDR1 SEHNR and CDR2 FQNEAQ. The CDR3 contains 12 residues, cysteine and phenylalanine counted. Of the read, only the CDR3 DNA is kept; its 36 bases are in frame from base 1. The data stem from a study of spatial heterogeneity in lung cancer (dated by TCRdb to about 2019). For context, the study as a whole: Beta-chain transcripts were consistently detected in greater numbers than alpha-chain transcripts, which likely reflected higher beta-chain transcript abundance. In the raw uncorrected reads, each unique combination of TCR and UMI appeared more than ten times on average. TCR alpha and beta repertoires were quantitatively compared across multiple tumor regions, matched nontumor lung and blood in non-small cell lung cancer. The study linked features of the TCR repertoire to counts of nonsynonymous mutations, which were determined by whole-exome sequencing of tumor tissue. At surgery, about 210 tumor regions, roughly 62 matched nontumor lung samples and 56 PBMC samples were TCR-sequenced for both alpha and beta chains.

This specimen's time point label, per the study, means: sample taken at primary tumor resection. TCR sequencing used whole RNA extracted from tumor and nontumor lung tissue, or from cryopreserved PBMC samples, without cell sorting. Samples were obtained from approximately 72 patients with early-stage, untreated non-small cell lung cancer from the lung TRACERx cohort. A patient was chosen for TCR sequencing only when enough RNA was available from at least two tumor regions. The method was 5' RACE. Sequencing relied on a NextSeq 500. To allow correction of PCR and sequencing errors, the TCR library protocol tagged every TCR cDNA molecule with a unique molecular identifier. The source study handled its data this way. Decombinator tools were used for TCR identification, UMI-based error correction and CDR3 extraction. TCRs above a frequency of 2 per 1,000, corresponding to the top 1% of the tumor frequency distribution, were defined as expanded. Renyi diversity was calculated using the R vegan package after each repertoire was subsampled 100 times to 5,000 TCRs. To build CDR3 similarity networks, amino acid triplet string-kernel similarity was used, and CDR3s were connected when their pairwise similarity was above 0.82. The public reads were reprocessed in TCRdb via fastp at Q25 and MiXCR, keeping in-frame beta chains. Each record represents a unique CDR3 protein, reported with the most common genes and DNA among its rows. Here the V and J calls rest on TCRdb's processing, not on the authors' analysis. Present in this sample are tens of thousands of distinct CDR3 sequences, roughly 7% of which were seen just once. The top ten clonotypes cover roughly 2.7% of the sample.

Overall study outcomes, separate from this receptor: Confirming at a functional level the hypothesis that regional TCRs recognize regional mutations was considered to require additional single-cell paired TCR alpha and beta sequencing. Ubiquitous expanded tumor TCRs were detected in blood more often at tumor resection than at routine follow-up.

Sequencing was performed on PBMCs, taken at surgery. The sequence was obtained from a female donor with early-stage non-small cell lung cancer. The V gene is TRBV7-9 and the J gene is TRBJ2-3; the D gene is unclear. The base sequence is TGTGCCAGCAGCCGTGACACAGATACGCAGTATTTT. Its protein reads: CASSRDTDTQYF.